This T cell receptor (beta chain) was identified during a study of response to subunit inactivated influenza vaccine listed by TCRdb under 2018. With regard to the full study: The study used deep quantitative T cell receptor repertoire profiling to track responses to a trivalent subunit inactivated influenza vaccine.

Library construction relied on RT-PCR. Sequencer: Illumina HiSeq 2500. TCRdb redid the processing of the public reads, applying fastp at Q25 and MiXCR, and retained in-frame beta chains. Rows matching on CDR3 protein sequence are summarized as one entry with the most common DNA and genes. The sample contains hundreds of thousands of distinct CDR3 sequences, 10% to 12% of them found a single time. Approximately 11% of the sample is taken by the ten largest. Trimming costs V 2 bases and J 0 bases, and their ends lie 12 bases apart. The CDR3 covers 16 residues, taking in both the cysteine and the phenylalanine. The retained sequence is limited to the CDR3, 48 bases, with the frame set at the first base. According to the germline V gene, CDR1 reads SGDLS and CDR2 reads YYNGEE. Ten or more counts support this clonotype. The specificity of this receptor is unknown. There are no base qualities to consult, and no much larger clone falls within one base.

Results and caveats for the whole study, not just this receptor: It was suggested by the authors that each seasonal influenza vaccination may recruit only a limited number of new T cells.

The same sample was also used in a study of T cells expressing NK-cell markers. Per that second paper: The TCR beta cDNA libraries were made using 5'RACE template switching, a step that added both a universal primer site and unique molecular identifiers. Three sorted T-cell subsets (CD3+CD56+NKG2C+, CD3+CD56+NKG2C- and CD3+CD56-NKG2C+) from roughly 8 donors had their TCR beta-chain repertoires profiled. Among the eight sequenced donors, only one was HCMV-seronegative, while the other seven were HCMV-seropositive. To restrict sorting to alphabetaTCR-expressing T cells, an anti-gammadeltaTCR antibody was added in several experiments. In six donors, the dominant CD3+CD56+NKG2C+ clonotypes ranked among the top 10 CD8+ clonotypes, making up roughly 1.0-7.0% of CD8+ T cells. Those dominant clonotypes were again the most abundant among CD3+CD56-NKG2C+ cells in a few donors, at roughly 25-60.1%. Whether the expanded NKG2C-expressing T cell clones were specific for HCMV antigens was left unclear. All eight donors whose samples were sequenced were randomly selected healthy volunteers, three of them men and five women. HCMV serostatus was determined by detecting HCMV-specific IgG in serum with a commercial ELISA kit. Peripheral blood mononuclear cells were isolated from blood by Ficoll density gradient centrifugation. For six donors, bulk peripheral blood T-cell repertoires were additionally sequenced from unsorted PBMC. cDNA synthesis was primed from the TCR beta constant segment and was followed by two successive PCR amplification steps. The libraries were sequenced on Illumina HiSeq 2000/2500, MiSeq or NextSeq, producing 2 x 150 bp reads. MIGEC was used to demultiplex reads and group the reads by UMI, and MiTCR was used to assemble and quantify clonotypes. To exclude erroneous sequences, only TCR cDNA sequences supported by at least two reads were retained. The tcR package was used for downstream repertoire analysis, with clonotypes matched between fractions based on CDR3 nucleotide sequence plus V segment. Antigen specificity was annotated against VDJdb with VDJmatch, allowing one amino acid substitution in CDR3.

The rearrangement joined TRBV9 to TRBJ2-1; TRBD2 is a weak D gene call, 6 bases matching. The receptor was derived from a man aged 50 to 60 who received an inactivated influenza vaccine. Donor details come from another sample of the same person, matched by shared clones. The sample in question was PBMCs from blood, obtained on the day of vaccination. The bases read TGTGCCAGCAGCGTGGCGGGGCTTAGCTCCTACAATGAGCAGTTCTTC. Protein translation: CASSVAGLSSYNEQFF. Supplemented by the reference TRBV9 and TRBJ2-1 proteins around the CDR3, the complete variable domain is DSGVTQTPKHLITATGQRVTLRCSPRSGDLSVYWYQQSLDQGLQFLIQYYNGEERAKGNILERFSAQQFPDLHSELNLSSLELGDSALYFCASSVAGLSSYNEQFFGPGTRLTVL.